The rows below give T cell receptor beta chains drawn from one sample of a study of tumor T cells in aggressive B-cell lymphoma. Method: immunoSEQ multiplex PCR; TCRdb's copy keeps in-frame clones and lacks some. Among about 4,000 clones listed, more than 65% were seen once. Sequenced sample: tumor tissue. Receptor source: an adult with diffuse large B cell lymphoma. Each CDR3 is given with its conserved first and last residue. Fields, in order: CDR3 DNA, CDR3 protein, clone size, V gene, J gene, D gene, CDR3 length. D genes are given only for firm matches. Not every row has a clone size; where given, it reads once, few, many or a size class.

DNA: TGCGCCAGCAGCCAACTAGCGGGGGGCGACACAGATACGCAGTATTTT
CDR3: CASSQLAGGDTDTQYF
size: -
V: TRBV4-1
J: TRBJ2-3
D: TRBD2
length: 16

DNA: TGTGCCAGCGAGACAGGGGGCTACGAGCAGTACTTC
CDR3: CASETGGYEQYF
size: -
V: TRBV11-2
J: TRBJ2-7
D: TRBD1
length: 12

DNA: TGTGCCAGTAGTACCTTACAGGGTGGGAACACTGAAGCTTTCTTT
CDR3: CASSTLQGGNTEAFF
size: few
V: TRBV19
J: TRBJ1-1
D: -
length: 15

DNA: TGTGCCAGCAGCTTAGGGCGGGGAGCGATGAACACTGAAGCTTTCTTT
CDR3: CASSLGRGAMNTEAFF
size: -
V: TRBV13
J: TRBJ1-1
D: -
length: 16

DNA: TGTGCCAGCAGCTTGCGGGCAGGGTATAATTCACCCCTCCACTTT
CDR3: CASSLRAGYNSPLHF
size: -
V: TRBV5-4
J: TRBJ1-6
D: -
length: 15

DNA: TGTGCCAGCACCCCGGTCCCGGACGAGCAGTACTTC
CDR3: CASTPVPDEQYF
size: -
V: TRBV7-6
J: TRBJ2-7
D: -
length: 12

DNA: TGTGCCGCCAGGGGGGTACACTACGAGCAGTACTTC
CDR3: CAARGVHYEQYF
size: -
V: TRBV2
J: TRBJ2-7
D: -
length: 12

DNA: TGTGCCAGCAGCTATCAGAGGCTAGGGGACACAGATACGCAGTATTTT
CDR3: CASSYQRLGDTDTQYF
size: -
V: TRBV11-2
J: TRBJ2-3
D: -
length: 16

DNA: TGTGCCAGCAGCGTTAGATCAGCCGGGGGCTACACCTTC
CDR3: CASSVRSAGGYTF
size: -
V: TRBV7-2
J: TRBJ1-2
D: -
length: 13

DNA: TGTGCCAGCAGCCTTGACAGTTTTGAAGAGACCCAGTACTTC
CDR3: CASSLDSFEETQYF
size: -
V: TRBV9
J: TRBJ2-5
D: -
length: 14

DNA: TGTGCCTGGAACCAACTCGGGACTACCCCCGGGGAGCTGTTTTTT
CDR3: CAWNQLGTTPGELFF
size: once
V: TRBV30
J: TRBJ2-2
D: TRBD2
length: 15

DNA: TGTGCCAGCAGCGTAGCAGCGGGGAACTCCTACGAGCAGTACTTC
CDR3: CASSVAAGNSYEQYF
size: -
V: TRBV9
J: TRBJ2-7
D: TRBD2
length: 15

DNA: TGCGCCAGCAGCGGGGGACTAGCGGGAGGAGTTTTTTACAATGAGCAGTTCTTC
CDR3: CASSGGLAGGVFYNEQFF
size: -
V: TRBV5-1
J: TRBJ2-1
D: TRBD2
length: 18

DNA: TGTGCCAGCAGTGACCAGGGGGTTTCTTACGAGCAGTACTTC
CDR3: CASSDQGVSYEQYF
size: large
V: TRBV2
J: TRBJ2-7
D: TRBD1
length: 14

DNA: TGTGCCAGCAGCTATAGGGGTATTGCAGATACGCAGTATTTT
CDR3: CASSYRGIADTQYF
size: once
V: TRBV11-3
J: TRBJ2-3
D: -
length: 14

DNA: TGCAGCGCCTCCTTTGCCTGGTCGAGCTCCTACGAGCAGTACTTC
CDR3: CSASFAWSSSYEQYF
size: -
V: TRBV29-1
J: TRBJ2-7
D: -
length: 15

DNA: TGTGCCAGCAGTATCACCGTAGGGAGGACGAGCGTGGAGACCCAGTACTTC
CDR3: CASSITVGRTSVETQYF
size: -
V: TRBV11-2
J: TRBJ2-5
D: -
length: 17

DNA: TGTGCCAGCAGCTACGGCCAGGATAATGAAAAACTGTTTTTT
CDR3: CASSYGQDNEKLFF
size: -
V: TRBV5-6
J: TRBJ1-4
D: -
length: 14

DNA: TGTGCCAGCAGTTCTAGGGGTATGAACACTGAAGCTTTCTTT
CDR3: CASSSRGMNTEAFF
size: -
V: TRBV6-6
J: TRBJ1-1
D: -
length: 14

DNA: TGTGCCAGCAGGAAGAGGGCAGAAGACACCGGGGAGCTGTTTTTT
CDR3: CASRKRAEDTGELFF
size: -
V: TRBV7-8
J: TRBJ2-2
D: -
length: 15

DNA: TGCGCCTCCGACGGGGGTAGCGGTGAGCAGTTCTTC
CDR3: CASDGGSGEQFF
size: -
V: TRBV5-1
J: TRBJ2-1
D: -
length: 12

DNA: TGTGCCAGCAGGCGAGCGGGACTATTTGAAGAGACCCAGTACTTC
CDR3: CASRRAGLFEETQYF
size: -
V: TRBV28
J: TRBJ2-5
D: TRBD2
length: 15

DNA: TGTGCCAGCAGCTTAAAACCCGGGACTCCAACCTACAATGAGCAGTTCTTC
CDR3: CASSLKPGTPTYNEQFF
size: -
V: TRBV5-6
J: TRBJ2-1
D: -
length: 17

DNA: TGTGCCAGCAGCCAAGAGAAGAGCCTAGCAGACTACGAGCAGTACTTC
CDR3: CASSQEKSLADYEQYF
size: -
V: TRBV4-2
J: TRBJ2-7
D: -
length: 16

DNA: TGTGCCAGTAGTATTGCGGAAAGCTCCTACAATGAGCAGTTCTTC
CDR3: CASSIAESSYNEQFF
size: -
V: TRBV19
J: TRBJ2-1
D: -
length: 15

DNA: TGTGCCAGCAGCCAAGGGGGGCTTAATCAGCCCCAGCATTTT
CDR3: CASSQGGLNQPQHF
size: few
V: TRBV14
J: TRBJ1-5
D: -
length: 14

DNA: TGTGCCAGCAGCTTGTGGCTAGCGGGAGGAGTTACCGGGGAGCTGTTTTTT
CDR3: CASSLWLAGGVTGELFF
size: -
V: TRBV11-2
J: TRBJ2-2
D: TRBD2
length: 17

DNA: TGTGCCAGCAGCGCGACAGGGCCCGGCAATCAGCCCCAGCATTTT
CDR3: CASSATGPGNQPQHF
size: -
V: TRBV7-9
J: TRBJ1-5
D: TRBD1
length: 15

DNA: TGTGCCAGTAGGGTTCTGGGACTAGCGGGAGGAACGAACACCGGGGAGCTGTTTTTT
CDR3: CASRVLGLAGGTNTGELFF
size: -
V: TRBV19
J: TRBJ2-2
D: TRBD2
length: 19

DNA: TGTGCCAGCAGCGCCGGGACAGGGGGCGGAGATACGCAGTATTTT
CDR3: CASSAGTGGGDTQYF
size: few
V: TRBV2
J: TRBJ2-3
D: TRBD1
length: 15

DNA: TGTGCCAGCAGCACAGGACTAGCCGTCGGGGAGCTGTTTTTT
CDR3: CASSTGLAVGELFF
size: -
V: TRBV5-6
J: TRBJ2-2
D: TRBD2
length: 14

DNA: TGTGCCAGCAGATCCACAGGGGTGCACTATGGCTACACCTTC
CDR3: CASRSTGVHYGYTF
size: few
V: TRBV6-5
J: TRBJ1-2
D: TRBD1
length: 14

DNA: TGTGCCAGCAGCCATGTACCGGGACAGGGTCCCTACGAGCAGTACTTC
CDR3: CASSHVPGQGPYEQYF
size: -
V: TRBV4-2
J: TRBJ2-7
D: TRBD1
length: 16

DNA: TGTGCCAGCAGTTTATCGGACAGAGAAGGGACTGAAGCTTTCTTT
CDR3: CASSLSDREGTEAFF
size: -
V: TRBV28
J: TRBJ1-1
D: -
length: 15

DNA: TGTGCCAGCAGCTCAACAGGGGGCGCGAACACCGGGGAGCTGTTTTTT
CDR3: CASSSTGGANTGELFF
size: -
V: TRBV11-2
J: TRBJ2-2
D: TRBD1
length: 16

DNA: TGTGCCAGCAGTTACTCGCTCGGGGCCTACGAGCAGTACTTC
CDR3: CASSYSLGAYEQYF
size: once
V: TRBV6-5
J: TRBJ2-7
D: -
length: 14